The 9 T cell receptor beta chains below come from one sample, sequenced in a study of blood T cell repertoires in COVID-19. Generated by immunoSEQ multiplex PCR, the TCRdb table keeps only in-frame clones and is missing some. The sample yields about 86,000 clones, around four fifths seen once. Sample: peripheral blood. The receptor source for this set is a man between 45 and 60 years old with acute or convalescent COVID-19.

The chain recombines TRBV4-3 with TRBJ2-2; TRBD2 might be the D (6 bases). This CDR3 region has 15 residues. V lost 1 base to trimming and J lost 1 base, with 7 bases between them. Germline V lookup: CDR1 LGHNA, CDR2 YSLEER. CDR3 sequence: CASSQGSGNTGELFF. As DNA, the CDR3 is TGCGCCAGCAGCCAAGGTAGCGGGAACACCGGGGAGCTGTTTTTT.

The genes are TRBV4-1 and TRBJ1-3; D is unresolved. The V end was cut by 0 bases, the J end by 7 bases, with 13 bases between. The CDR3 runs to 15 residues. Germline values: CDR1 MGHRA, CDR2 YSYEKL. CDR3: CASSQDWQSSNTIYF. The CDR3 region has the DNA TGCGCCAGCAGCCAAGATTGGCAGTCGTCGAACACCATATATTTT.

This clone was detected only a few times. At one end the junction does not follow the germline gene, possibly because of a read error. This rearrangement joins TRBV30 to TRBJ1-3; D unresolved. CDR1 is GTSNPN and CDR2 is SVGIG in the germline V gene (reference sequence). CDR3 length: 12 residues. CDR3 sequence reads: CAWSDLPFKLKF. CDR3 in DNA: TGTGCCTGGAGTGACTTACCCTTTAAACTTAAGTTT.

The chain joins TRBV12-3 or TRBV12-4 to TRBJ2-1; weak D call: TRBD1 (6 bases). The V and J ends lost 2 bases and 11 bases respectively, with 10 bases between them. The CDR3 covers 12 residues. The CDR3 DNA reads TGTGCCAGCAGTTTACGGCAGGGGCAGCAGTTCTTC. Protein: CASSLRQGQQFF.

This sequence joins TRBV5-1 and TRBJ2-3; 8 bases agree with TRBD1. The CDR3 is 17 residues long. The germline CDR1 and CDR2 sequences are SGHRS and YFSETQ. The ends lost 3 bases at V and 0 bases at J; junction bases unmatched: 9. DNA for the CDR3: TGCGCCAGCAGCTCCCGACAGGGGACCCCTAGCACAGATACGCAGTATTTT. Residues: CASSSRQGTPSTDTQYF.

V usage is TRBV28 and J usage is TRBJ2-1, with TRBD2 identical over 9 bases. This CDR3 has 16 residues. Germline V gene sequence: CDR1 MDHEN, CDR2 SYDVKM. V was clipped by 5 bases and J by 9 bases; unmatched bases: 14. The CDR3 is CASSRIAGATGVEQFF. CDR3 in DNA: TGTGCCAGCAGTCGTATAGCGGGAGCGACGGGGGTTGAGCAGTTCTTC. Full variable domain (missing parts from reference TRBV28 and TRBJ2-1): DVKVTQSSRYLVKRTGEKVFLECVQDMDHENMFWYRQDPGLGLRLIYFSYDVKMKEKGDIPEGYSVSREKKERFSLILESASTNQTSMYLCASSRIAGATGVEQFFGPGTRLTVL.

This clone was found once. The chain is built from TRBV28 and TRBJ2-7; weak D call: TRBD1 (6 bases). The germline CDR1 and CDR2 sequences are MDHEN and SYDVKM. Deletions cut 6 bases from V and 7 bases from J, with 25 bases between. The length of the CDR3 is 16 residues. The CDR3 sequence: CASSLPGTFPSREQYF. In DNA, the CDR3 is TGTGCCAGCAGCCTACCCGGGACATTCCCCTCTAGGGAGCAGTACTTC. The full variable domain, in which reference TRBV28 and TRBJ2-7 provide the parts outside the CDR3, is DVKVTQSSRYLVKRTGEKVFLECVQDMDHENMFWYRQDPGLGLRLIYFSYDVKMKEKGDIPEGYSVSREKKERFSLILESASTNQTSMYLCASSLPGTFPSREQYFGPGTRLTVT.

Written as DNA, the CDR3 is TGCGCCAGCAGTCTCCCGGGGGGCATCTACGAGCAGTACTTC. Translated, it gives CASSLPGGIYEQYF. This chain uses TRBV10-1 with TRBJ2-7, with D tentatively TRBD2 (7 bases). V was shortened by 5 bases and J by 3 bases, with 14 bases between the two germline ends. Germline V lookup: CDR1 WNHNN, CDR2 SYGVQD (reference sequence). The CDR3 runs 14 residues.

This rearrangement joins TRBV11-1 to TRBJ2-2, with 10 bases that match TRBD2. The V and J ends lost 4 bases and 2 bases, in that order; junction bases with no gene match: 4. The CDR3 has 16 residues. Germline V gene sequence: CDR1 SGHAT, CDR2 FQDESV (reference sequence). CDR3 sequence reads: CASSWTSGLNTGELFF. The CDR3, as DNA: TGTGCCAGCAGCTGGACTAGCGGTCTAAACACCGGGGAGCTGTTTTTT.